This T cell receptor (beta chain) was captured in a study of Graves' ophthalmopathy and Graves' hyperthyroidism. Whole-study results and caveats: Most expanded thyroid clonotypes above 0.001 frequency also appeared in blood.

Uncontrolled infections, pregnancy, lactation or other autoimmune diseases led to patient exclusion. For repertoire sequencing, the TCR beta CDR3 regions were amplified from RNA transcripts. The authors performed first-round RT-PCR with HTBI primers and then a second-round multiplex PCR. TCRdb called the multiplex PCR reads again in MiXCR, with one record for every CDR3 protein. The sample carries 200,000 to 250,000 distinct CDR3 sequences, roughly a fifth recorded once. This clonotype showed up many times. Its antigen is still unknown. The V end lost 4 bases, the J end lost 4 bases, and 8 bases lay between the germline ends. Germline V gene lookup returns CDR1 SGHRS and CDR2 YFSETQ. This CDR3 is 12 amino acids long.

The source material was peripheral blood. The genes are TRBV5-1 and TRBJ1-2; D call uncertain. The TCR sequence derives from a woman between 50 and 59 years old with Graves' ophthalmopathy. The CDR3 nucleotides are TGCGCCAGCAGCGTTGCAAGCTATGGCTACACCTTC. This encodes CASSVASYGYTF. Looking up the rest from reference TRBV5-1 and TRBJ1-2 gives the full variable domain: KAGVTQTPRYLIKTRGQQVTLSCSPISGHRSVSWYQQTPGQGLQFLFEYFSETQRNKGNFPGRFSGRQFSNSRSEMNVSTLELGDSALYLCASSVASYGYTFGSGTRLTVV.